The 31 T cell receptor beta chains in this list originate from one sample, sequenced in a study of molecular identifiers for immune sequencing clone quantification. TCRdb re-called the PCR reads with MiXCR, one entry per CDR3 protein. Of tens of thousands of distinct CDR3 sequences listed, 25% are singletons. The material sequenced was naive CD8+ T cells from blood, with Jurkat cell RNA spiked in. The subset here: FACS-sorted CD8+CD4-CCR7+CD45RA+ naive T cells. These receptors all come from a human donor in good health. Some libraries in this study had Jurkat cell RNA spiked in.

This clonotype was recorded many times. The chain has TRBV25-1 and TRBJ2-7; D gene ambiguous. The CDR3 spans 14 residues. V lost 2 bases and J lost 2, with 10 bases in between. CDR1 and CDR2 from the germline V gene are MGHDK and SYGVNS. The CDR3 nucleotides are TGTGCCAGCAGTGAAATAGCAGGACCCTACGAGCAGTACTTC. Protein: CASSEIAGPYEQYF.

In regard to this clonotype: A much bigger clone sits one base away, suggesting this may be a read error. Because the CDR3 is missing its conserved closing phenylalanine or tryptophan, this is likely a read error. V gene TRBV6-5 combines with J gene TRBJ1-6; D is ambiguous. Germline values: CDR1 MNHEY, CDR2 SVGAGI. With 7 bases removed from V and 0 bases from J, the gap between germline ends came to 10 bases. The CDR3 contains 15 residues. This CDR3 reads CASTYRHSYNSPLHS. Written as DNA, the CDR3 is TGTGCCAGCACCTATCGACACTCCTATAATTCACCCCTCCACTCT.

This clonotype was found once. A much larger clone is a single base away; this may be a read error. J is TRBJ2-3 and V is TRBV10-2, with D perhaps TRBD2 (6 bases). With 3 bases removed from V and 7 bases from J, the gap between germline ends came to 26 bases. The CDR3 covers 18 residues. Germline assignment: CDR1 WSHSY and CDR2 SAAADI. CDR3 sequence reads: CASSDLRVRAGVVYTQYF. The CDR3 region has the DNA TGCGCCAGCAGTGACCTCCGGGTCCGAGCGGGTGTCGTGTATACGCAGTATTTT.

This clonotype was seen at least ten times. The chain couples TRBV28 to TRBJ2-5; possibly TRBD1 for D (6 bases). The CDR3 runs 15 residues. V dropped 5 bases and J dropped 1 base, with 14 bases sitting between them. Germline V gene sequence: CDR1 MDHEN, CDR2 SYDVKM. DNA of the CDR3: TGTGCCAGCAGTGCGACAGGCCGCATCCAAGAGACCCAGTACTTC. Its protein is CASSATGRIQETQYF.

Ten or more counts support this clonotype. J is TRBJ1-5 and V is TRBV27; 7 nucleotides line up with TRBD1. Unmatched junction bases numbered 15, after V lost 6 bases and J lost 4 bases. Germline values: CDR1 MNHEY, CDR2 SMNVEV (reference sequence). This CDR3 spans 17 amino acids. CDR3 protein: CASSLLSGQTNNQPQHF. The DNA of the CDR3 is TGTGCCAGCAGCCTATTGTCGGGACAGACAAATAATCAGCCCCAGCATTTT.

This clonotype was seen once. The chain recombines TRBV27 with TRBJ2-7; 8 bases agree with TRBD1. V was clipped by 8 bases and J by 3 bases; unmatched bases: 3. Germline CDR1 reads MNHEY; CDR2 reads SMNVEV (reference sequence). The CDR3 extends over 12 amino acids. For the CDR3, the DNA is TGTGCCAGCGAGGGACAGGACTACGAGCAGTACTTC. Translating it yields CASEGQDYEQYF.

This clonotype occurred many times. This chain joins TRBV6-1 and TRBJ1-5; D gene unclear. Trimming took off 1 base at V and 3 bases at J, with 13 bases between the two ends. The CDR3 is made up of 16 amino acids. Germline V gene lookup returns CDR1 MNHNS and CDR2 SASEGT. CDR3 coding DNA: TGTGCCAGCAGTGAAGATATAAGGGTTGCCAATCAGCCCCAGCATTTT. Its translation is CASSEDIRVANQPQHF.

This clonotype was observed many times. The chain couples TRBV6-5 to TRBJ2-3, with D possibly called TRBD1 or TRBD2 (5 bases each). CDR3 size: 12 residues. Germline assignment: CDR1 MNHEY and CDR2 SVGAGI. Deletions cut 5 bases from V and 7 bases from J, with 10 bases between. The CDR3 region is CASSGTSYTQYF. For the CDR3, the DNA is TGTGCCAGCAGTGGGACCTCGTATACGCAGTATTTT.

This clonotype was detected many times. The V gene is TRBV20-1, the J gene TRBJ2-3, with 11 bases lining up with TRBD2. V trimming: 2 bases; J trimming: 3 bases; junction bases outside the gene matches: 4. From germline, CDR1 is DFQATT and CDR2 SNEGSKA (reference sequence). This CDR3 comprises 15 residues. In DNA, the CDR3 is TGCAGTGCTAGAAATAGCGGGGGGGCTACAGATACGCAGTATTTT. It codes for CSARNSGGATDTQYF.

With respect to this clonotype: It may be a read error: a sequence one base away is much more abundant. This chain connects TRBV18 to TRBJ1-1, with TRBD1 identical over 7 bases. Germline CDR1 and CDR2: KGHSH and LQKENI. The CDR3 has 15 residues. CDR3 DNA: TGTGCCAGCCCACCACCCAGGGGGGTGAACACTGAAGCTTTCTTT. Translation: CASPPPRGVNTEAFF.

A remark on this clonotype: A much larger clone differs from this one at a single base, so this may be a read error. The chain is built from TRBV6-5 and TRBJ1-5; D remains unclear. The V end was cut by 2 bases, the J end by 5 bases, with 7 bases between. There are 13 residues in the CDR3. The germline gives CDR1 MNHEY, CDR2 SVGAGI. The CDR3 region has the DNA TGTGCCAGCAGTTACGGTTGGGATCAGCCCCAGCATTTT. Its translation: CASSYGWDQPQHF.

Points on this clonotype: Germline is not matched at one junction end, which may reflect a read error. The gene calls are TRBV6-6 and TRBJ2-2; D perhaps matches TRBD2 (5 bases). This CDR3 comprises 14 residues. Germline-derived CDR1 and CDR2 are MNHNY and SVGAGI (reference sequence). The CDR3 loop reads CASSYSKNTGEPFF. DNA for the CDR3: TGTGCCAGCAGTTACTCTAAGAACACCGGGGAGCCGTTTTTT.

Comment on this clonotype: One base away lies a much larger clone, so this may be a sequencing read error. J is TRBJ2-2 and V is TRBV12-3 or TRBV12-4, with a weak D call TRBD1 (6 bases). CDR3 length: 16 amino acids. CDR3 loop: CVSSNGTSLATGELFF. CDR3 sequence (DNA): TGTGTCAGCAGTAATGGGACATCCTTGGCCACCGGGGAGCTGTTTTTT.

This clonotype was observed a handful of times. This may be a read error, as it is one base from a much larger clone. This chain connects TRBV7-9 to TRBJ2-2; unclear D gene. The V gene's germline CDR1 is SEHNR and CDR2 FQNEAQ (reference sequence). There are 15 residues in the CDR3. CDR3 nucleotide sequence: TGTGCCAGCAGCTTATTCGATGGTTTCACCAGGGAGCTGTTTTTT. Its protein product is CASSLFDGFTRELFF.

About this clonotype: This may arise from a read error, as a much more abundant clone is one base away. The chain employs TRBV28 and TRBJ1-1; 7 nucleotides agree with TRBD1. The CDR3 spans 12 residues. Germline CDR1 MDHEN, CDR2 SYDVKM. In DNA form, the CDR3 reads TGTGCCAGCAGCCGCCAGGGGGGTGAAGCTCTCTTT. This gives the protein CASSRQGGEALF.

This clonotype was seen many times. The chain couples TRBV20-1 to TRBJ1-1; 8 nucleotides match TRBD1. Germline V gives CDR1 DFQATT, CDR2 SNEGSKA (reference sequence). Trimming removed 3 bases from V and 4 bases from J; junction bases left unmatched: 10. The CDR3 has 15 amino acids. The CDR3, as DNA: TGCAGTGCTAGGGATTTTCAGGGGGCTACCACTGAAGCTTTCTTT. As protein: CSARDFQGATTEAFF.

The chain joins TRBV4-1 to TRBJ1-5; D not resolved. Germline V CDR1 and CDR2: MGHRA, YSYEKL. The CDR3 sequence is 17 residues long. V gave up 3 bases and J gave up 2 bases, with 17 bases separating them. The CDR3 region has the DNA TGCGCCAGCAGCCAGGATGTTGGGGTAACCGGCAATCAGCCCCAGCATTTT. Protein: CASSQDVGVTGNQPQHF.

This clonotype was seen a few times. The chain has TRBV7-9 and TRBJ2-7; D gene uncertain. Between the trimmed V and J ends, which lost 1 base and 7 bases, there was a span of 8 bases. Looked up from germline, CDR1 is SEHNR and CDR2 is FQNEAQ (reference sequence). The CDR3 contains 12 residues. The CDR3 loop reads CASSLGPREQYF. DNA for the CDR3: TGTGCCAGCAGCTTAGGCCCCAGGGAGCAGTACTTC. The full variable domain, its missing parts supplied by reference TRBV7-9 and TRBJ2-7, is DTGVSQNPRHKITKRGQNVTFRCDPISEHNRLYWYRQTLGQGPEFLTYFQNEAQLEKSRLLSDRFSAERPKGSFSTLEIQRTEQGDSAMYLCASSLGPREQYFGPGTRLTVT.

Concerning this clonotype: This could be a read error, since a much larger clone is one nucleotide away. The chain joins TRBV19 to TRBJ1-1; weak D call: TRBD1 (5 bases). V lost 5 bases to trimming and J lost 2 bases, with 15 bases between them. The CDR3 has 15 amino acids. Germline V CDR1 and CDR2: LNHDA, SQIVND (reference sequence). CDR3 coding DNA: TGTGCCAGTAGTGTAGTAGCGCGGACAAACACTGAAGCTTTCTTT. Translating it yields CASSVVARTNTEAFF.

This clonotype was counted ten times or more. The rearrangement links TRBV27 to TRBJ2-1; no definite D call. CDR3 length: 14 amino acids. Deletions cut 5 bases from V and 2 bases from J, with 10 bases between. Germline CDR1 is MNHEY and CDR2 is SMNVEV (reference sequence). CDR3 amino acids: CASSIPGPYNEQFF. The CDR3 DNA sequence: TGTGCCAGCAGTATCCCCGGACCCTACAATGAGCAGTTCTTC.

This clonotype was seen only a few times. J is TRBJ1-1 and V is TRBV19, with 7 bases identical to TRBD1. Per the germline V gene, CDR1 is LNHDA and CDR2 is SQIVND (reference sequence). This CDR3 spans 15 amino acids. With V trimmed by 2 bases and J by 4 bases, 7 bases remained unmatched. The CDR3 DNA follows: TGTGCCAGTAGTATAATGTGGGGGACAGCCACTGAAGCTTTCTTT. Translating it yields CASSIMWGTATEAFF.

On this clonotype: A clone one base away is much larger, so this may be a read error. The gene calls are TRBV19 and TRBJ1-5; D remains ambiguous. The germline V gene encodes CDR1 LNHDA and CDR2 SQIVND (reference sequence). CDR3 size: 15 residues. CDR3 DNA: TGTGCCAGTAGTATAGGAACCCGGGCGGCTCAGCCCCTGCATTTT. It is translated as CASSIGTRAAQPLHF. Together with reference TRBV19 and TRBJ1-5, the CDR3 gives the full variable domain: DGGITQSPKYLFRKEGQNVTLSCEQNLNHDAMYWYRQDPGQGLRLIYYSQIVNDFQKGDIAEGYSVSREKKESFPLTVTSAQKNPTAFYLCASSIGTRAAQPLHFGDGTRLSIL.

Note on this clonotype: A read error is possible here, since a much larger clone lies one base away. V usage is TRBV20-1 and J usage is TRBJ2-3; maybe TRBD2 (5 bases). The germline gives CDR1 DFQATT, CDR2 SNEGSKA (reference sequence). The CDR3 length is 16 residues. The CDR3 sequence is CSTRDGDVLRTDTQYF. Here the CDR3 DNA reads TGCAGTACTAGAGATGGGGATGTTCTTCGCACAGATACGCAGTATTTT.

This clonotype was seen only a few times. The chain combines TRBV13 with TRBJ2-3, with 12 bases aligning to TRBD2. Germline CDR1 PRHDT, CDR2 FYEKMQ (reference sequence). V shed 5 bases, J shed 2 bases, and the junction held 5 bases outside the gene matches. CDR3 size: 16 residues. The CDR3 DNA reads TGTGCCAGCAGCCCCCTAGCGGGAGGGCCCACAGATACGCAGTATTTT. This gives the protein CASSPLAGGPTDTQYF.

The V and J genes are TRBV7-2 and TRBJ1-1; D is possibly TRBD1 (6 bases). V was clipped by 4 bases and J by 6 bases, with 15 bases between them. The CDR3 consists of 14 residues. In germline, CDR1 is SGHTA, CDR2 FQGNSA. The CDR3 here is CASSSLQGGAEAFF. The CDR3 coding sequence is TGTGCCAGCAGCTCTCTACAGGGTGGAGCTGAAGCTTTCTTT.

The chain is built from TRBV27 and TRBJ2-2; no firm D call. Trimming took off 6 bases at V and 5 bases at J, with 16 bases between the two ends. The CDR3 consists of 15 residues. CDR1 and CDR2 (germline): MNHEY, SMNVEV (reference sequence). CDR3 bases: TGTGCCAGCAGCCCGCAGGTAGCAGGTACCGGGGAGCTGTTTTTT. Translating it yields CASSPQVAGTGELFF.

The CDR3 spells CAWSGEQAPNTEAFF. Here the CDR3 DNA reads TGTGCCTGGAGTGGCGAACAGGCCCCAAACACTGAAGCTTTCTTT. The J gene is TRBJ1-1, the V gene TRBV30, with D tentatively TRBD1 (5 bases). The germline CDR1 and CDR2 sequences are GTSNPN and SVGIG (reference sequence). Between the trimmed V and J ends, which lost 1 base and 2 bases, there was a span of 14 bases. This CDR3 comprises 15 residues.

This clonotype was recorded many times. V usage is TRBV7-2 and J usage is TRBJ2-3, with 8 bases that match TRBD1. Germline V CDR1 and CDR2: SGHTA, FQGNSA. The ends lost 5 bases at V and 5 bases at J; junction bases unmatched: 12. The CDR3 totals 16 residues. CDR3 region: CASSTPRGTGEDTQYF. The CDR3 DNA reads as TGTGCCAGCAGCACGCCCCGCGGGACAGGTGAAGATACGCAGTATTTT. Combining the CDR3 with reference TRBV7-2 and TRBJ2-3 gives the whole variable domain GAGVSQSPSNKVTEKGKDVELRCDPISGHTALYWYRQSLGQGLEFLIYFQGNSAPDKSGLPSDRFSAERTGGSVSTLTIQRTQQEDSAVYLCASSTPRGTGEDTQYFGPGTRLTVL.

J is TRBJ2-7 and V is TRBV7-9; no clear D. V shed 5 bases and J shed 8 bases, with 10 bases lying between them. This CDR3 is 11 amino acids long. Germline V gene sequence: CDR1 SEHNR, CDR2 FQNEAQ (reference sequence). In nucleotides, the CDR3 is TGTGCCAGCAGCCTAGGTAGGCAGCAGTACTTC. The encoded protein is CASSLGRQQYF.

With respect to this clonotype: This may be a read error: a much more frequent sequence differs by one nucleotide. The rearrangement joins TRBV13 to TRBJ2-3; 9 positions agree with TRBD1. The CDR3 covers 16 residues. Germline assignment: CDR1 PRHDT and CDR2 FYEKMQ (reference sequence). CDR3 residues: CASSWRTGASTDTQCF. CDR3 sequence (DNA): TGTGCCAGCAGCTGGCGGACAGGGGCGAGTACAGATACGCAGTGTTTT.

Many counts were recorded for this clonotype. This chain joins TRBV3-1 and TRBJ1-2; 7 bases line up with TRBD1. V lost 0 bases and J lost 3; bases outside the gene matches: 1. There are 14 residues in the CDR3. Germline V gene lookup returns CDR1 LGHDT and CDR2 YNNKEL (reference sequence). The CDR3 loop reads CASSQERGHYGYTF. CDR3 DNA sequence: TGTGCCAGCAGCCAAGAAAGGGGGCACTATGGCTACACCTTC.